The 3 T cell receptor beta chains reported below all come from one sample, sequenced in a study of blood T cell repertoires in COVID-19. Libraries were prepared by immunoSEQ multiplex PCR; TCRdb keeps only in-frame clonotypes and omits some of them. The data hold some 260,000 clones, with roughly 90% observed a single time. Input material: peripheral blood. Every receptor here comes from a woman in her twenties or thirties with acute or convalescent COVID-19.

This rearrangement joins TRBV3-1 (or the pseudogene TRBV3-2) to TRBJ2-7; D may be TRBD2 (5 bases). Trimming took 8 bases from V and 2 from J, leaving 13 bases between them. Germline V gene lookup returns CDR1 LGHDT and CDR2 YNNKEL (reference sequence). CDR3 size: 13 residues. DNA of the CDR3: TGTGCCAGCGGGGTAGCGCCTACCTACGAGCAGTACTTC. As protein: CASGVAPTYEQYF.

The genes are TRBV7-9 and TRBJ2-1; D might be TRBD2 (6 bases). Germline V gene data show CDR1 as SEHNR and CDR2 as FQNEAQ (reference sequence). The CDR3 covers 17 residues. V was pared by 2 bases and J by 4 bases, with 18 bases between. For the CDR3, the DNA is TGTGCCAGCAGCTTAAGCGGGCTAGAGGGGTTATACAATGAGCAGTTCTTC. It encodes CASSLSGLEGLYNEQFF.

This clone was observed once. V usage is TRBV29-1 and J usage is TRBJ1-4; 7 bases fit TRBD1. Germline trimming cut 3 bases from V and 4 bases from J; bases unmatched to any gene: 2. This CDR3 spans 13 amino acids. Per germline, CDR1 SQVTM and CDR2 ANQGSEA. CDR3 bases: TGCAGCGTTGAGGACAGGAGTAATGAAAAACTGTTTTTT. Residues: CSVEDRSNEKLFF.